This TCR beta chain was captured by sequencing in a study of cytomegalovirus exposure and HLA in healthy donors. Overall study: It was reported in a later analysis that the same platform had been used for the 120 or so validation repertoires as for the approximately 700 first-cohort repertoires.

About this clone itself: The antigen remains undetermined.

From germline, CDR1 is LNHDA and CDR2 SQIVND (reference sequence). V was clipped by 7 bases and J by 8 bases; unmatched bases: 15. The CDR3 totals 15 residues. Broader study findings: For most TCR sequences rarity was the rule, although some public TCRs occurred in many donors. TCR clusters originating in the first cohort tended to co-occur in the roughly 120 validation repertoires, according to a later analysis.

This table comes from immunoSEQ multiplex PCR, and its TCRdb copy is limited to in-frame clones, with some not included. Of 60,000 to 80,000 clones in the sample, about 94% were seen once. This clonotype was sampled from a woman under 30 in good health and CMV-seropositive. This chain joins TRBV19 and TRBJ1-2, with 8 bases aligning to TRBD1. The sample consisted of PBMCs. The CDR3 loop reads CASTHEGQGPSGYTF. The CDR3 DNA follows: TGTGCCAGTACCCACGAAGGACAGGGCCCCTCAGGCTACACCTTC.